The 27 T cell receptor beta chains below were found in one sample sequenced in a study of blood T cells in healthy people across ages. Next came a second PCR, run for roughly 6 to 11 cycles, which used a sample-barcoded 5' primer along with a J-beta primer mix. TCRdb processed the 5' RACE reads anew with MiXCR; each CDR3 protein has one entry. The sample records over 1,300,000 distinct CDR3 sequences, around 55% being singletons. The sequenced material came from blood. Every receptor here comes from a man aged 18 to 30 in good health.

The gene calls are TRBV20-1 and TRBJ2-7; no reliable D call. Trimming removed 0 bases from V and 1 base from J, with 10 bases in between. Germline V gives CDR1 DFQATT, CDR2 SNEGSKA (reference sequence). The length of the CDR3 is 14 residues. The DNA for the CDR3 is TGCAGTGCTAGAGATTATTCAGATTCCTACGAGCAGTACTTC. It translates to CSARDYSDSYEQYF.

V and J are TRBV7-2 and TRBJ2-7; TRBD1 matches at 9 bases. The tail of the sequence fits TRBJ2-5 better, so the J call may be wrong. The germline CDR1 and CDR2 sequences are SGHTA and FQGNSA. The CDR3 spans 16 residues. CDR3 region: CASSLEGQGTVETQYF. The CDR3 DNA follows: TGTGCCAGCAGCCTCGAGGGACAGGGCACGGTGGAGACCCAGTACTTC.

The gene calls are TRBV9 and TRBJ1-6; D remains ambiguous. Deletions cut 0 bases from V and 7 bases from J, with 5 bases between. This CDR3 contains 13 residues. Germline V gene data show CDR1 as SGDLS and CDR2 as YYNGEE. The chain's CDR3 is CASSVVDNSPLHF. The CDR3 coding sequence is TGTGCCAGCAGCGTAGTGGACAATTCACCCCTCCACTTT.

The V and J genes are TRBV4-1 and TRBJ1-1; no firm D call. V gave up 1 base and J gave up 11 bases, with 8 bases separating them. The germline gives CDR1 MGHRA, CDR2 YSYEKL. The CDR3 is made up of 11 amino acids. CDR3 protein: CASSQVDRAFF. In nucleotides, the CDR3 is TGCGCCAGCAGCCAAGTGGATAGGGCTTTCTTT.

At least ten counts were recorded for this clonotype. The chain couples TRBV7-2 to TRBJ2-7; D ambiguous. V lost 5 bases and J lost 5, with 7 bases in between. In germline, CDR1 is SGHTA, CDR2 FQGNSA. This CDR3 has 11 amino acids. The CDR3, as DNA: TGTGCCAGCAGCCTCAGCCACGAGCAGTACTTC. This encodes CASSLSHEQYF.

This clonotype occurred once. The V call is TRBV6-5, the J call TRBJ1-4; D unclear. The CDR3 sequence is 15 residues long. V lost 2 bases, J lost 8 bases, and 15 bases lay in between. CDR1 and CDR2 (germline): MNHEY, SVGAGI. The CDR3 DNA sequence: TGTGCCAGCAGTTACAATAGTCCTTCGAGCGAAAAACTGTTTTTT. Its protein product is CASSYNSPSSEKLFF.

The V and J genes are TRBV7-2 and TRBJ2-1; 14 positions match TRBD2. After removal of 5 bases from V and 9 bases from J, the junction contained 9 bases not matched to a gene. CDR1 and CDR2 from the germline V gene are SGHTA and FQGNSA. The CDR3 contains 16 residues. The CDR3 bases are TGTGCCAGCAGCAAAGGGACTAGCGGGAGTCGGGGTGAGCAGTTCTTC. This encodes CASSKGTSGSRGEQFF.

This rearrangement joins TRBV20-1 to TRBJ1-2; TRBD1 might be the D (5 bases). CDR1 is DFQATT, CDR2 SNEGSKA, per germline (reference sequence). The V end was cut by 0 bases, the J end by 10 bases, with 15 bases between. The CDR3 consists of 13 residues. The CDR3 region has the DNA TGCAGTGCTAGAGATCAGTCCCAGGGAGACTACACCTTC. It specifies CSARDQSQGDYTF.

The chain joins TRBV5-5 to TRBJ2-7; tentatively, D is TRBD1 (6 bases). Germline values: CDR1 SGHKS, CDR2 YYEKEE (reference sequence). The CDR3 covers 18 residues. V was cut by 4 bases and J by 0 bases, with 23 bases left in between. The CDR3 coding sequence is TGTGCCAGCAGCGACCCAGGGGTACGAGGTATCGCCTCCTACGAGCAGTACTTC. This codes for CASSDPGVRGIASYEQYF.

The genes are TRBV6-2 or TRBV6-3 and TRBJ2-7, with D possibly being TRBD1 or TRBD2 (5 bases each). Germline loops: CDR1 MNHEY, CDR2 SVGEGT. Trimming shortened V by 0 bases and J by 3 bases, and 6 bases separated the two germline ends. The CDR3 contains 13 residues. The CDR3 coding sequence is TGTGCCAGCAGTTACTCGGGGGTCTACGAGCAGTACTTC. Amino acid sequence: CASSYSGVYEQYF.

The J gene is TRBJ1-1, the V gene TRBV7-2; the D gene is possibly TRBD1 (6 bases). The CDR3 is 14 residues long. V was trimmed by 5 bases and J by 8 bases, leaving 18 bases between them. Germline loops: CDR1 SGHTA, CDR2 FQGNSA. The CDR3 DNA reads TGTGCCAGCAGCCCAACAGGGCCGGTTGGGGAAGCTTTCTTT. This codes for CASSPTGPVGEAFF.

This clonotype has more than one count but fewer than ten. The chain employs TRBV4-1 and TRBJ1-4, with 8 bases identical to TRBD1. This CDR3 contains 13 residues. The germline V gene has CDR1 MGHRA and CDR2 YSYEKL. Trimming cost V 1 base and J 10 bases; bases outside gene matches: 2. The CDR3 loop reads CASSQGDRRKLFF. The CDR3 DNA reads TGCGCCAGCAGCCAAGGGGACAGGAGAAAACTGTTTTTT.

V is TRBV7-9 and J is TRBJ2-5, with a tentative D call TRBD1 (6 bases). Germline CDR1 is SEHNR and CDR2 is FQNEAQ (reference sequence). This CDR3 comprises 15 residues. V shed 2 bases and J shed 1 base, with 11 bases lying between them. This chain's CDR3 is CASSLPTGFQETQYF. The DNA of the CDR3 is TGTGCCAGCAGCTTACCTACAGGGTTCCAAGAGACCCAGTACTTC.

This chain joins TRBV15 and TRBJ2-1, with D possibly matching TRBD1 (6 bases). V shed 1 base and J shed 0 bases, with 10 bases lying between them. Germline V CDR1 and CDR2: LNHNV, YYDKDF (reference sequence). This CDR3 has 16 amino acids. The CDR3 sequence: CATSRGRGSSYNEQFF. CDR3 DNA sequence: TGTGCCACCAGCAGAGGAAGGGGGAGCTCCTACAATGAGCAGTTCTTC.

J is TRBJ1-1 and V is TRBV29-1; a possible D gene is TRBD1 (5 bases). The V end lost 5 bases, the J end lost 1 base, and 14 bases lay between the germline ends. This CDR3 is 14 amino acids long. CDR1 and CDR2 (germline): SQVTM, ANQGSEA. In DNA, the CDR3 is TGCAGCGTTCCCCAGGGTAACACGAACACTGAAGCTTTCTTT. Its protein is CSVPQGNTNTEAFF.

This chain uses TRBV7-2 with TRBJ1-1; tentative D call: TRBD1 (5 bases). CDR3 length equals 15 residues. V lost 5 bases and J lost 1, with 14 bases in between. From germline, CDR1 is SGHTA and CDR2 FQGNSA. The CDR3 spells CASSRSPGANTEAFF. CDR3 DNA: TGTGCCAGCAGCCGGTCCCCCGGGGCGAACACTGAAGCTTTCTTT.

The rearrangement joins TRBV29-1 to TRBJ1-2, with 10 bases matching TRBD1. The CDR3 loop spans 12 amino acids. The germline CDR1 and CDR2 sequences are SQVTM and ANQGSEA. Losses at the gene ends were 4 bases for V and 7 bases for J; bases not matched to a gene: 3. CDR3 amino acids: CSVGTGGAGYTF. The CDR3 nucleotides are TGCAGCGTTGGGACAGGGGGTGCTGGCTACACCTTC.

V is TRBV6-6 and J is TRBJ2-7; D ambiguous. Looked up from germline, CDR1 is MNHNY and CDR2 is SVGAGI (reference sequence). V lost 7 bases to trimming and J lost 3 bases, with 13 bases between them. The CDR3 runs to 13 residues. CDR3 in amino acids: CASNVDRNYEQYF. Here the CDR3 DNA reads TGTGCCAGCAACGTCGACCGAAACTACGAGCAGTACTTC.

This clonotype turned up a few times. The rearrangement uses TRBV20-1 and TRBJ2-1, with D tentatively TRBD2 (6 bases). In germline, CDR1 is DFQATT, CDR2 SNEGSKA (reference sequence). Trimming took off 0 bases at V and 6 bases at J, with 12 bases between the two ends. The CDR3 covers 14 residues. Written as DNA, the CDR3 is TGCAGTGCTAGAGATGTTAGGGGAGGCAATGAGCAGTTCTTC. Amino acid sequence: CSARDVRGGNEQFF.

This clonotype was found once. CDR3 protein: CASSLGGLRNTEAFF. In DNA form, the CDR3 reads TGCGCCAGCAGCTTGGGAGGTTTGCGGAACACTGAAGCTTTCTTT. This chain links TRBV5-1 with TRBJ1-1; D gene uncertain. CDR3 length equals 15 residues. In germline, CDR1 is SGHRS, CDR2 YFSETQ. Trimming cost V 0 bases and J 1 base, with 10 bases left between them.

This chain joins TRBV9 and TRBJ2-1; 12 nucleotides align to TRBD2. The germline V gene has CDR1 SGDLS and CDR2 YYNGEE. This CDR3 spans 19 amino acids. V shed 4 bases and J 0 bases; nucleotides not matched to a gene: 11. CDR3 loop: CASSPTGTSGQSSYNEQFF. The CDR3, as DNA: TGTGCCAGCAGCCCAACCGGGACTAGCGGGCAGAGCTCCTACAATGAGCAGTTCTTC. Complete variable domain (other parts from reference TRBV9 and TRBJ2-1): DSGVTQTPKHLITATGQRVTLRCSPRSGDLSVYWYQQSLDQGLQFLIQYYNGEERAKGNILERFSAQQFPDLHSELNLSSLELGDSALYFCASSPTGTSGQSSYNEQFFGPGTRLTVL.

The rearrangement joins TRBV4-1 to TRBJ2-1, with 7 positions matching TRBD2. The CDR3 consists of 16 residues. CDR1 is MGHRA, CDR2 YSYEKL, per germline. Trimming took 0 bases from V and 4 from J; bases not matched to a gene: 6. The DNA of the CDR3 is TGCGCCAGCAGCCAAGATCTAGGACTAGGTTACAATGAGCAGTTCTTC. Translated, it gives CASSQDLGLGYNEQFF.

The chain employs TRBV24-1 and TRBJ2-5; 11 nucleotides agree with TRBD1. Looked up from germline, CDR1 is KGHDR and CDR2 is SFDVKD. The length of the CDR3 is 14 residues. The trim removed 6 bases at V and 2 bases at J, leaving 1 base unmatched. CDR3 amino acids: CATSRDRGQETQYF. In DNA form, the CDR3 reads TGTGCCACCAGTCGGGACAGGGGGCAAGAGACCCAGTACTTC.

This clonotype was found a few times. The V call is TRBV6-1, the J call TRBJ1-1; TRBD1 aligns across 8 bases. Germline-derived CDR1 and CDR2 are MNHNS and SASEGT. The ends lost 11 bases at V and 3 bases at J; junction bases unmatched: 5. The CDR3 is made up of 12 amino acids. The CDR3: CASNRGDTEAFF. In DNA form, the CDR3 reads TGTGCCTCCAACAGGGGGGACACTGAAGCTTTCTTT.

V and J are TRBV14 and TRBJ2-4; a weak D match, TRBD2 (6 bases). The end of the DNA fits TRBJ2-7 better, so the J call may be wrong. The CDR3 runs to 15 residues. Per germline, CDR1 SGHDN and CDR2 FVKESK. CDR3: CASSPPVGGNYEQYF. The CDR3 region has the DNA TGTGCCAGCAGCCCACCCGTCGGGGGAAACTACGAGCAGTACTTC.

The gene calls are TRBV7-9 and TRBJ2-1, with D perhaps assigned TRBD1 or TRBD2 (6 bases each). Germline V CDR1 and CDR2: SEHNR, FQNEAQ (reference sequence). Trimming removed 1 base at V and 8 bases at J, with 15 bases between. The CDR3 length is 15 residues. Written as DNA, the CDR3 is TGTGCCAGCAGCTTAGAGTGGGGGGCTTGGGATGAGCAGTTCTTC. Translated, it gives CASSLEWGAWDEQFF.

The chain links TRBV18 to TRBJ1-1; no definite D call. Germline V gives CDR1 KGHSH, CDR2 LQKENI. V lost 3 bases and J lost 5, with 16 bases in between. The CDR3 has 15 residues. DNA of the CDR3: TGTGCCAGCTCACCTCCCCCGGCAGGCCCAACTGAAGCTTTCTTT. Amino acids: CASSPPPAGPTEAFF.